Below, 4 T cell receptor beta chains from the same sample are listed, as sequenced in a study of regulatory T cells in long-lasting Graves disease. The authors built TCR beta libraries using iRepertoire HTBI primers and Arm-PCR of CDR3 regions. TCRdb fed the multiplex PCR reads into MiXCR, producing one record per CDR3 protein. This table has 300,000 to 400,000 distinct CDR3 sequences, around 15% appearing once. The time point: newly diagnosed GD, antithyroid drugs for less than 3 months. Isolated PBMC RNA provided the starting material for the TCR library. The source material was peripheral blood mononuclear cells (PBMCs), sampled at new diagnosis, from a patient treated with antithyroid drugs. Receptors originate from a female donor with Graves disease.

This clonotype was seen more than once but under ten times. This chain connects TRBV2 to TRBJ1-4, with D unresolved. This CDR3 comprises 11 residues. V lost 4 bases and J 7 bases, leaving 4 bases between the germline ends. Germline CDR1 SNHLY, CDR2 FYNNEI. The CDR3 loop reads CASSVSEKLFF. Here the CDR3 DNA reads TGTGCCAGCAGTGTGAGTGAAAAACTGTTTTTT.

This clonotype was detected only a few times. A much larger clone lies one base from this, so it may be a read error. The rearrangement links TRBV5-4 to TRBJ2-7, with 10 bases matching TRBD1. Trimming at V came to 2 bases and at J to 2 bases, leaving 4 bases not matched to a gene. The CDR3 extends over 15 amino acids. Germline CDR1 and CDR2: SGHNT and YYREEE (reference sequence). The CDR3 protein is CASSLPGQGPYEQYF. CDR3 sequence (DNA): TGTGCCAGCAGCTTACCGGGACAGGGGCCCTACGAGCAGTACTTC.

This clonotype was observed at least ten times. The J gene is TRBJ2-1, the V gene TRBV6-2 or TRBV6-3, with D perhaps given as TRBD1 or TRBD2 (5 bases each). Germline values: CDR1 MNHEY, CDR2 SVGEGT. The CDR3 has 16 residues. V gave up 3 bases and J gave up 6 bases, with 18 bases separating them. Here the CDR3 reads CASSYVTTVGGNEQFF. The CDR3 coding sequence is TGTGCCAGCAGTTATGTGACTACGGTTGGGGGCAATGAGCAGTTCTTC.

This clonotype was counted between two and nine times. CDR3 nucleotide sequence: TGTGCCAGCAGCGTCAAGACAGGGGGCTACGAGCAGTACTTC. Protein sequence: CASSVKTGGYEQYF. The gene calls are TRBV5-5 and TRBJ2-7; TRBD1 agrees at 9 bases. Germline CDR1 SGHKS, CDR2 YYEKEE (reference sequence). The CDR3 has 14 amino acids. The V and J ends lost 4 bases and 3 bases, in that order; junction bases with no gene match: 5.